The sample holds one count of the clone carrying this T cell receptor (beta chain). The sample is drawn from a study of immune evolution from preneoplasia to lung adenocarcinoma. Sequencing was performed with immunoSEQ multiplex PCR; in TCRdb, only in-frame clones are kept and a portion is missing. Of some 14,000 clones in the sample, less than 85% are singletons; the top ten hold around 4.7%. CDR1 GTSNPN and CDR2 SVGIG come from the germline V gene (reference sequence). The CDR3 is 17 residues long. V trimming: 0 bases; J trimming: 5 bases; junction bases outside the gene matches: 15. The sample comprised FFPE minimally invasive lung adenocarcinoma tissue. The chain recombines TRBV30 with TRBJ2-5; 7 bases are a match to TRBD2. This sequence originates from a person between 65 and 80 years old with lung adenocarcinoma. DNA of the CDR3: TGTGCCTGGAGTGTTAGGCCTCGGACGGGAGGATTTGAGACCCAGTACTTC. Residues: CAWSVRPRTGGFETQYF.